This note documents a single TCR beta chain sequence. The antigen remains undetermined. TCRdb independently ran MiXCR on the reads; one entry per CDR3 protein. The sample shows about 490,000 distinct CDR3 sequences, about 30% of them seen only once. This sample is part of a study of T cell repertoires in cytomegalovirus infection. Background on the study: Public TCR beta signatures were indicative of both CMV infection and a matching HLA type. Study observations and caveats: The study identified carriers of CMV plus the relevant HLA from cumulative public TCR beta family frequency. There were HLA-C-restricted CMV-specific TCR beta clonotypes dominating the ex vivo response.

Germline CDR1 reads KGHDR; CDR2 reads SFDVKD. The CDR3 runs 16 residues. V lost 2 bases and J 0 bases, leaving 11 bases between the germline ends. The TCR sequence derives from a human donor in good health (CMV status not recorded). Some clones in this sample may be carry-over from other donors' samples. Sample: PBMCs. The chain uses TRBV24-1 and TRBJ2-3, with D perhaps TRBD2 (6 bases). CDR3 sequence reads: CATSDSARDSTDTQYF. The DNA for the CDR3 is TGTGCCACCAGTGATTCGGCGCGGGACAGCACAGATACGCAGTATTTT.